Here is one TCR beta chain with its context. The data derive from a study of control samples from healthy donors and cancer patients. Assay: immunoSEQ multiplex PCR; the TCRdb copy retains only in-frame clones and omits some. The sample has about 130,000 clones, around 90% seen once. The CDR3 contains 16 residues. Trimming took 4 bases from V and 5 from J, leaving 19 bases between them. Germline CDR1 is KGHDR and CDR2 is SFDVKD. This chain joins TRBV24-1 and TRBJ2-5; D perhaps matches TRBD2 (5 bases). The receptor's source is a middle-aged man in good health. The material sequenced was blood. Here the CDR3 DNA reads TGTGCCACCAGTGACCCGACTAAGGGCGGCCTTGAGACCCAGTACTTC. Translated: CATSDPTKGGLETQYF.